A single sample is the source of the 13 T cell receptor beta chains below, sequenced in a study of T cell repertoires in cytomegalovirus infection. A single record per CDR3 protein comes from TCRdb applying MiXCR to the reads. The sample contains 510,000 or so distinct CDR3 sequences, about 25% of which appear only once. The sequenced material came from PBMCs. The receptors shown here come from a human donor in good health (CMV status not recorded). Some clones in this sample may be carry-over from other donors' samples.

This clonotype was recorded at least ten times. The chain is built from TRBV15 and TRBJ2-5; D may be TRBD1 or TRBD2 (5 bases each). Germline lookup yields CDR1 LNHNV and CDR2 YYDKDF (reference sequence). This CDR3 is built from 16 residues. V lost 0 bases and J 1 base, leaving 12 bases between the germline ends. CDR3 DNA: TGTGCCACCAGCAGAGATGAGGGGTTCTTCCAAGAGACCCAGTACTTC. It codes for CATSRDEGFFQETQYF.

This clonotype has at least ten counts. The CDR3 nucleotides read TGTGCCAGCAGTTTCGGCGGCAATCAGCCCCAGCATTTT. Protein product: CASSFGGNQPQHF. The chain employs TRBV12-3 or TRBV12-4 and TRBJ1-5; no reliable D call. Trimming removed 3 bases at V and 2 bases at J, with 5 bases between. The CDR3 extends over 13 amino acids.

This clonotype was picked up a small number of times. V is TRBV7-3 and J is TRBJ2-3, with 8 bases that match TRBD2. The CDR3 has 16 amino acids. J lost 5 bases, V lost 4 bases, and 11 bases had no gene match. In germline, CDR1 is SGHTA, CDR2 FQGTGA. Written as DNA, the CDR3 is TGTGCCAGCAGCTCGGGACGGGAGGGGTTAAGAGATACGCAGTATTTT. It translates to CASSSGREGLRDTQYF. Full variable domain (outside the CDR3, taken from reference TRBV7-3 and TRBJ2-3): GAGVSQTPSNKVTEKGKYVELRCDPISGHTALYWYRQSLGQGPEFLIYFQGTGAADDSGLPNDRFFAVRPEGSVSTLKIQRTERGDSAVYLCASSSGREGLRDTQYFGPGTRLTVL.

This clonotype was seen more than once but under ten times. The chain joins TRBV6-5 to TRBJ2-5; no firm D call. The CDR3 totals 17 residues. Trimming took off 0 bases at V and 4 bases at J, with 18 bases between the two ends. Per germline, CDR1 MNHEY and CDR2 SVGAGI. The CDR3: CASSYSTPAFVPETQYF. CDR3 sequence (DNA): TGTGCCAGCAGTTACTCGACTCCCGCTTTTGTTCCAGAGACCCAGTACTTC.

The chain employs TRBV18 and TRBJ1-3; D is uncertain. The CDR3 covers 16 residues. Trimming shortened V by 2 bases and J by 0 bases, and 11 bases separated the two germline ends. Germline lookup yields CDR1 KGHSH and CDR2 LQKENI. Here the CDR3 DNA reads TGTGCCAGCTCACCAGTGATCGGCTCCTCTGGAAACACCATATATTTT. Its protein product is CASSPVIGSSGNTIYF.

The chain joins TRBV18 to TRBJ2-1, with D perhaps matching TRBD1 or TRBD2 (5 bases each). V was pared by 3 bases and J by 6 bases, with 9 bases between. The CDR3 covers 13 residues. Germline V CDR1 and CDR2: KGHSH, LQKENI. The CDR3 loop is CASSPRDGNEQFF. DNA for the CDR3: TGTGCCAGCTCACCGAGGGACGGCAATGAGCAGTTCTTC.

The V call is TRBV6-2 or TRBV6-3, the J call TRBJ2-3; the match to TRBD2 covers 10 bases. This CDR3 is 16 amino acids long. The germline V gene has CDR1 MNHEY and CDR2 SVGEGT. V dropped 4 bases and J dropped 4; count of bases not matched to a gene: 8. The CDR3 DNA sequence: TGTGCCAGCAGTTCTCGGCTAGCGGGAGTCTCAGATACGCAGTATTTT. Encoded protein: CASSSRLAGVSDTQYF.

This clonotype was seen more than once but under ten times. J is TRBJ2-1 and V is TRBV7-2; TRBD2 matches at 7 bases. After removal of 5 bases from V and 4 bases from J, the junction contained 2 bases not matched to a gene. This CDR3 has 13 amino acids. Germline V gene data show CDR1 as SGHTA and CDR2 as FQGNSA. CDR3 region: CASSRTRYNEQFF. The CDR3 DNA follows: TGTGCCAGCAGCCGGACTAGATACAATGAGCAGTTCTTC.

The chain couples TRBV12-3 or TRBV12-4 to TRBJ2-5; D is perhaps TRBD2 (6 bases). This CDR3 spans 14 amino acids. With 1 base removed from V and 6 bases from J, the gap between germline ends came to 12 bases. CDR3: CASSLDGRGKTQYF. CDR3 sequence (DNA): TGTGCCAGCAGTTTAGACGGGAGAGGGAAGACCCAGTACTTC.

This clonotype was seen repeatedly, ten times or more. The chain couples TRBV12-3 or TRBV12-4 to TRBJ1-2; D gene uncertain. This CDR3 has 14 amino acids. With 4 bases removed from V and 0 bases from J, the gap between germline ends came to 9 bases. The CDR3 region has the DNA TGTGCCAGCAGTTCCCCTCCGGCTAACTATGGCTACACCTTC. Its protein product is CASSSPPANYGYTF.

The rearrangement joins TRBV5-1 to TRBJ2-5; possibly TRBD1 or TRBD2 for D (5 bases each). V lost 9 bases to trimming and J lost 2 bases, with 29 bases between them. Germline lookup yields CDR1 SGHRS and CDR2 YFSETQ. This CDR3 has 18 amino acids. The CDR3 reads CATPRVVPTGRKQETQYF. The CDR3 bases are TGCGCCACCCCTCGAGTGGTCCCAACGGGACGGAAACAAGAGACCCAGTACTTC.

As regards this clonotype: The junction departs from germline at one end; a sequencing error may be responsible. CDR3 in amino acids: CARSGTSGTDTQYF. The CDR3 coding sequence is TGCGCCCGCAGTGGGACTAGCGGCACAGATACGCAGTATTTT. The rearrangement links TRBV10-2 to TRBJ2-3; TRBD2 matches 10 bases. The germline gives CDR1 WSHSY, CDR2 SAAADI. The CDR3 has 14 residues.

This clonotype has a count of ten or more. V and J are TRBV7-6 and TRBJ2-3, with 8 bases lining up with TRBD2. V trimming: 0 bases; J trimming: 4 bases; junction bases outside the gene matches: 6. CDR1 and CDR2 from the germline V gene are SGHVS and FNYEAQ. The CDR3 consists of 16 residues. CDR3: CASSLARTSFADTQYF. The CDR3 DNA follows: TGTGCCAGCAGCTTAGCGCGGACTAGCTTTGCAGATACGCAGTATTTT.